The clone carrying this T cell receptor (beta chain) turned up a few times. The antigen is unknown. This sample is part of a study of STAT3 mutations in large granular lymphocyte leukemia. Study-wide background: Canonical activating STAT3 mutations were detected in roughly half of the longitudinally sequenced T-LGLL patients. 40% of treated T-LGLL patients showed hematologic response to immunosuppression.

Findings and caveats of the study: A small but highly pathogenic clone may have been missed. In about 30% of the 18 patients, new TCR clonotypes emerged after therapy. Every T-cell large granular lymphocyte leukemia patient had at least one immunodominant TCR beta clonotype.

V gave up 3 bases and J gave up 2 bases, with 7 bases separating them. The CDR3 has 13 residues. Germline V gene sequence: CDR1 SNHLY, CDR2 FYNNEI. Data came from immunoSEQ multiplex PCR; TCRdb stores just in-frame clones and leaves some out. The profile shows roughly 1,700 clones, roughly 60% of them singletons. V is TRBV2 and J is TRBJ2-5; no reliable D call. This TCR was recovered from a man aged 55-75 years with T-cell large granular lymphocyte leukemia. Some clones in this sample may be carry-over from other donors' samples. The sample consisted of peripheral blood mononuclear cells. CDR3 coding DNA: TGTGCCAGCAGTGAGTCGGTACAAGAGACCCAGTACTTC. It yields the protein CASSESVQETQYF.